This passage covers 25 T cell receptor beta chains from one sample sequenced in a study of T-cell reconstitution after alpha-beta-depleted transplantation in children (dated by TCRdb to 2016 to 2017). The method was PCR. Instrument used: Illumina HiSeq 2500. TCR libraries were prepared with molecular barcoding, using unique molecular identifiers to normalize TCRbeta repertoire quantification. TCRdb passed the public sequencing reads through fastp at Q25 and MiXCR, retaining productive beta sequences. Rows are unified per CDR3 protein, each entry keeping the most common DNA and genes. This sample gives 750,000 to 950,000 distinct CDR3 sequences in total; about 16% of them show up just once. The ten largest make up roughly 5% of the sample. The treatment or condition label corresponds to: allogeneic hematopoietic cell transplantation with graft depleted of TCRalphabeta T cells and CD19 B cells. The sample in question was PBMCs, mostly from graft donor cells, obtained 360 days after TCRalphabeta/CD19-depleted stem cell transplant. The receptors stem from a male patient younger than 18 who had a stem cell transplant for acute lymphoblastic leukemia, so the T cells may come from the graft donor.

This CDR3 is CASGFPEGSSYNEQFF. Here the CDR3 DNA reads TGTGCTAGTGGTTTTCCCGAGGGGAGCTCCTACAATGAGCAGTTCTTC. This sequence joins TRBV12-5 and TRBJ2-1, with D perhaps being TRBD1 or TRBD2 (5 bases each). Trimming removed 3 bases from V and 0 bases from J, with 12 bases in between. This CDR3 comprises 16 residues. CDR1 and CDR2 from the germline V gene are LGHNT and FRNRAP.

This clonotype has just a few counts. V is TRBV5-1 and J is TRBJ2-5; 7 bases are a match to TRBD2. Germline loops: CDR1 SGHRS, CDR2 YFSETQ. V lost 4 bases and J lost 1; bases outside the gene matches: 4. This CDR3 is built from 14 residues. CDR3: CASSRQRGQETQYF. CDR3 DNA sequence: TGCGCCAGCAGCCGTCAGCGGGGCCAAGAGACCCAGTACTTC.

The rearrangement uses TRBV7-8 and TRBJ2-3, with TRBD2 matching 10 bases. V lost 6 bases to trimming and J lost 3 bases; unmatched junction nucleotides: 15. The CDR3 length is 18 residues. The germline gives CDR1 SGHVS, CDR2 FQNEAQ. The CDR3 protein is CASRREEIAGGLTDTQYF. CDR3 nucleotide sequence: TGTGCCAGCAGGCGAGAGGAAATAGCGGGAGGTCTAACAGATACGCAGTATTTT.

The CDR3 loop is CASSKDEARERTDTQYF. The CDR3, as DNA: TGTGCCAGCAGCAAAGACGAGGCTAGAGAGCGCACAGATACGCAGTATTTT. The chain has TRBV21-1 and TRBJ2-3; TRBD2 is the table's D call, not checked against the DNA. TRBV21-1 is described as a pseudogene. The CDR3 sequence is 17 residues long.

This clonotype was seen repeatedly, ten times or more. The chain recombines TRBV24-1 with TRBJ2-1; possibly TRBD2 for D (6 bases). The CDR3 is made up of 11 amino acids. V lost 9 bases to trimming and J lost 4 bases, with 6 bases between them. Germline V CDR1 and CDR2: KGHDR, SFDVKD. CDR3 DNA sequence: TGTGCCACCGGGAGGTACAATGAGCAGTTCTTC. Translation: CATGRYNEQFF.

This clonotype appeared a few times. The V gene is TRBV27, the J gene TRBJ2-3, with TRBD2 identical over 7 bases. CDR3 size: 14 residues. Looked up from germline, CDR1 is MNHEY and CDR2 is SMNVEV (reference sequence). The V segment lost 5 bases and the J segment 2 bases; nucleotides outside the gene matches: 4. The CDR3 DNA reads TGTGCCAGCAGTAAGCGGGACTCCACAGATACGCAGTATTTT. Its translation: CASSKRDSTDTQYF.

This clonotype was recorded at least ten times. The chain recombines TRBV10-3 with TRBJ2-3; D gene uncertain. V was pared by 3 bases and J by 1 base, with 11 bases between. Per germline, CDR1 ENHRY and CDR2 SYGVKD. The CDR3 is made up of 15 amino acids. The CDR3 DNA reads TGTGCCATCAGTGACTCGTTCGGTGGCACAGATACGCAGTATTTT. Its protein is CAISDSFGGTDTQYF.

The V call is TRBV30, the J call TRBJ2-2; D possibly corresponds to TRBD1 (5 bases). V lost 6 bases and J lost 0, with 14 bases in between. The CDR3 is 15 residues long. Germline loops: CDR1 GTSNPN, CDR2 SVGIG (reference sequence). DNA of the CDR3: TGTGCCTGCAACGGCGGCAGGGCGAACACCGGGGAGCTGTTTTTT. Protein: CACNGGRANTGELFF.

This clonotype appeared a few times. This chain joins TRBV5-6 and TRBJ2-7; a weak D match, TRBD2 (5 bases). This CDR3 comprises 18 residues. The V end was cut by 0 bases, the J end by 3 bases, with 22 bases between. Germline CDR1 and CDR2: SGHDT and YYEEEE. CDR3: CASSLAPWRSARRYEQYF. The CDR3 coding sequence is TGTGCCAGCAGCTTGGCCCCCTGGAGGTCGGCGCGGCGCTACGAGCAGTACTTC.

In this sample, this clonotype turned up many times. CDR3 bases: TGTGCCAGCGCCCCCGGACTAGCGGGCACCTACAATGAGCAGTTCTTC. Translation: CASAPGLAGTYNEQFF. The chain recombines TRBV6-2 or TRBV6-3 with TRBJ2-1; 11 bases are a match to TRBD2. Losses at the gene ends were 8 bases for V and 2 bases for J; bases not matched to a gene: 8. The CDR3 consists of 16 residues. CDR1 is MNHEY and CDR2 is SVGEGT in the germline V gene.

The gene calls are TRBV7-3 and TRBJ2-7; 8 bases match TRBD1. Losses at the gene ends were 5 bases for V and 2 bases for J; bases not matched to a gene: 5. This CDR3 comprises 14 residues. Germline CDR1 and CDR2: SGHTA and FQGTGA. The CDR3 loop reads CASSEDRATYEQYF. CDR3 nucleotides: TGTGCCAGCAGCGAGGACAGGGCAACCTACGAGCAGTACTTC.

The chain carries TRBV4-2 and TRBJ1-4, with D possibly matching TRBD1 (5 bases). V was clipped by 6 bases and J by 8 bases, with 10 bases between them. Looked up from germline, CDR1 is LGHNA and CDR2 is YNFKEQ. This CDR3 is built from 12 residues. This CDR3 reads CASRYGGEKLFF. The CDR3 region has the DNA TGTGCCAGCAGATATGGGGGGGAAAAACTGTTTTTT.

This chain joins TRBV5-1 and TRBJ2-7; 10 nucleotides agree with TRBD1. The CDR3 totals 15 residues. From germline, CDR1 is SGHRS and CDR2 YFSETQ. V was clipped by 5 bases and J by 0 bases; unmatched bases: 5. The CDR3 reads CASRAGTGVSYEQYF. In nucleotides, the CDR3 is TGCGCCAGCAGGGCCGGGACAGGGGTCTCCTACGAGCAGTACTTC.

The chain has TRBV24-1 and TRBJ2-4, with D uncertain. Trimming pared 5 bases from V and 0 bases from J, leaving 10 bases between. CDR3 length: 15 amino acids. Germline CDR1 KGHDR, CDR2 SFDVKD. The CDR3 region is CATSVLSLAKNIQYF. The DNA of the CDR3 is TGTGCCACCAGTGTCCTCTCTCTAGCCAAAAACATTCAGTACTTC.

The table lists this clonotype with many counts. The rearrangement joins TRBV5-1 to TRBJ2-3, with D uncertain. Trimming left V 3 bases short and J 5 bases short, with 16 bases between. Germline lookup yields CDR1 SGHRS and CDR2 YFSETQ. The CDR3 is 15 amino acids. CDR3 nucleotides: TGCGCCAGCAGCTCGGCGGCAGGTTTTGGAGATACGCAGTATTTT. As protein: CASSSAAGFGDTQYF.

This clonotype was counted many times. The junction and the germline gene differ at one end; a read error may be behind it. The rearrangement links TRBV5-1 to TRBJ2-7, with D perhaps TRBD1 (6 bases). This CDR3 contains 13 residues. Germline CDR1 reads SGHRS; CDR2 reads YFSETQ. The CDR3 DNA sequence: TGTGCCAGTAGCCCGGGACACAGCTACGAGCAGTACTTC. It specifies CASSPGHSYEQYF.

There are many counts of this clonotype. V usage is TRBV20-1 and J usage is TRBJ2-5, with TRBD1 identical over 10 bases. This CDR3 contains 16 residues. Germline assignment: CDR1 DFQATT and CDR2 SNEGSKA (reference sequence). V gave up 5 bases and J gave up 5 bases; unmatched junction bases: 14. The CDR3 spells CSAPDSGTGVSETQYF. The CDR3 DNA sequence: TGCAGTGCTCCCGACTCTGGGACAGGGGTCTCGGAGACCCAGTACTTC.

With regard to this clonotype: The germline gene is not matched at one end of the junction; a read error may be the cause. The chain carries TRBV5-1 and TRBJ2-5; D possibly matches TRBD1 or TRBD2 (5 bases each). The CDR3 covers 12 residues. CDR1 is SGHRS and CDR2 is YFSETQ in the germline V gene. In DNA form, the CDR3 reads TGCGCCAGCAGCTTGGAACCGGGACCCGGGCTCTTC. This encodes CASSLEPGPGLF.

This sequence joins TRBV24-1 and TRBJ2-1; 8 bases match TRBD2. V was pared by 4 bases and J by 8 bases, with 18 bases of the junction left unmatched. CDR1 is KGHDR and CDR2 is SFDVKD in the germline V gene. CDR3 length: 18 amino acids. The CDR3 region has the DNA TGTGCCACCAGTGACCAAAGAGGGAGCGGGAGCCCAAGGGATGAGCAGTTCTTC. Protein sequence: CATSDQRGSGSPRDEQFF.

This clonotype has more than one count but fewer than ten. The chain carries TRBV5-1 and TRBJ2-3, with 8 bases lining up with TRBD2. This CDR3 contains 16 residues. J gave up 3 bases and V 1 base, and 7 bases lay outside the gene matches. CDR1 SGHRS and CDR2 YFSETQ come from the germline V gene. CDR3: CASSLSTAGATDTQYF. The DNA for the CDR3 is TGCGCCAGCAGCTTGAGTACAGCGGGAGCAACAGATACGCAGTATTTT.

At least ten counts were recorded for this clonotype. V is TRBV18 and J is TRBJ2-1; 9 nucleotides match TRBD2. CDR3 length equals 15 residues. V was clipped by 5 bases and J by 6 bases; unmatched bases: 8. Germline CDR1 and CDR2: KGHSH and LQKENI. The CDR3 is CASSEPGLAVNEQFF. CDR3 DNA: TGTGCCAGCTCAGAGCCGGGACTAGCTGTCAATGAGCAGTTCTTC.

Many counts were recorded for this clonotype. The chain carries TRBV25-1 and TRBJ2-2; 7 bases are a match to TRBD1. The trim removed 8 bases at V and 4 bases at J, leaving 7 bases unmatched. Germline CDR1 and CDR2: MGHDK and SYGVNS. This CDR3 comprises 14 residues. The chain's CDR3 is CASAQGPVTGELFF. Here the CDR3 DNA reads TGTGCCAGCGCACAGGGGCCGGTCACCGGGGAGCTGTTTTTT.

The DNA of the CDR3 is TGTGCCATCAGTATACAACAGGGGGCTGGCGAGCAGTACTTC. This sequence encodes CAISIQQGAGEQYF. This chain joins TRBV10-3 and TRBJ2-7; 9 bases fit TRBD1. The CDR3 spans 14 residues. Germline V gene lookup returns CDR1 ENHRY and CDR2 SYGVKD. Trimming cost V 5 bases and J 6 bases; bases outside gene matches: 8.

In its sample, this clonotype was seen a few times. The V call is TRBV20-1, the J call TRBJ2-1, with 9 nucleotides matching TRBD2. Germline-derived CDR1 and CDR2 are DFQATT and SNEGSKA (reference sequence). V shed 5 bases, J shed 7 bases, and the junction held 12 bases outside the gene matches. The CDR3 totals 15 residues. The CDR3 bases are TGCAGTGCTCAGGAGTTAGCGGGAGTATCAAATGAGCAGTTCTTC. Translating gives CSAQELAGVSNEQFF.

This clonotype has more than one count but fewer than ten. The chain carries TRBV29-1 and TRBJ1-2, with D tentatively TRBD1 (6 bases). There are 15 residues in the CDR3. Looked up from germline, CDR1 is SQVTM and CDR2 is ANQGSEA. The V end was cut by 3 bases, the J end by 3 bases, with 17 bases between. Here the CDR3 reads CSVEVETGWDYGYTF. CDR3 bases: TGCAGCGTTGAGGTTGAGACAGGTTGGGACTATGGCTACACCTTC.